The 13 T cell receptor beta chains listed next were all sequenced from one sample in a study of molecular identifiers for immune sequencing clone quantification. MiXCR, run by TCRdb on the PCR reads, gives a single entry per CDR3 protein. The profile shows about 510,000 distinct CDR3 sequences, about a fifth of them singletons. Material for sequencing was naive CD8+ T cells from blood, with Jurkat cell RNA spiked in. Subset: FACS-sorted CD8+CD4-CCR7+CD45RA+ naive T cells. The source is a human donor in good health. Some libraries in this study had Jurkat cell RNA spiked in.

This clonotype was recorded a few times. The chain employs TRBV30 and TRBJ2-2; D is possibly TRBD1 or TRBD2 (5 bases each). The CDR3 length is 17 residues. Germline-derived CDR1 and CDR2 are GTSNPN and SVGIG (reference sequence). Between the trimmed V and J ends, which lost 5 bases and 3 bases, there was a span of 22 bases. The CDR3 region has the DNA TGTGCCTGGGAGGCGCATGGGGGTGGAGAAGACACCGGGGAGCTGTTTTTT. Protein sequence: CAWEAHGGGEDTGELFF.

This clonotype was recorded once. The chain joins TRBV5-4 to TRBJ2-5; D is ambiguous. Germline values: CDR1 SGHNT, CDR2 YYREEE (reference sequence). V gave up 1 base and J gave up 3 bases, with 7 bases separating them. The CDR3 runs to 13 residues. The CDR3 is CASSLTEEETQYF. The CDR3 DNA reads as TGTGCCAGCAGCTTGACGGAAGAAGAGACCCAGTACTTC.

The rearrangement links TRBV10-3 to TRBJ2-5; D may be TRBD2 (5 bases). This CDR3 contains 13 residues. CDR1 ENHRY and CDR2 SYGVKD come from the germline V gene. V lost 8 bases and J lost 3, with 13 bases in between. CDR3 nucleotides: TGTGCCATCGGCCCGGACTCCAAAGAGACCCAGTACTTC. Its translation is CAIGPDSKETQYF.

In regard to this clonotype: A read error is possible here, since a much larger clone lies one base away. The chain uses TRBV4-1 and TRBJ1-2, with 7 bases aligning to TRBD1. In germline, CDR1 is MGHRA, CDR2 YSYEKL. The CDR3 is 15 amino acids. The chain's CDR3 is CVSSQGSWDSYGYTF. In DNA, the CDR3 is TGCGTCAGCAGCCAAGGGTCCTGGGACAGCTATGGCTACACCTTC.

This clonotype has more than one count but fewer than ten. This may come from a read error, since a much larger clone is one base off. In DNA, the CDR3 is TGTGCCAGCAGCTTAGGCGCTAGCGGGGGACAAGAGACCCAGTACTTC. Amino acid sequence: CASSLGASGGQETQYF. The chain combines TRBV7-9 with TRBJ2-5; TRBD2 agrees at 10 bases. The J segment lost 2 bases and the V segment lost 1 base, leaving 4 bases of the junction unmatched. The CDR3 contains 16 residues. The germline gives CDR1 SEHNR, CDR2 FQNEAQ (reference sequence).

About this clonotype itself: The junction does not match germline at one end; this may be a read error. This sequence joins TRBV12-3 or TRBV12-4 and TRBJ2-4, with D perhaps given as TRBD1 or TRBD2 (5 bases each). This CDR3 region has 14 residues. Here the CDR3 DNA reads TGTGCCAGCAGTGGGGACCTAGCCAAAACCATTCAGTACTTC. It translates to CASSGDLAKTIQYF.

As for this clonotype: With a much larger clone just one base away, this may be a read error. The conserved closing phenylalanine or tryptophan is absent in this CDR3, likely reflecting a read error. V gene TRBV29-1 combines with J gene TRBJ1-2; a possible D gene is TRBD1 (5 bases). V dropped 7 bases and J dropped 8 bases, with 23 bases sitting between them. This CDR3 spans 14 amino acids. Per the germline V gene, CDR1 is SQVTM and CDR2 is ANQGSEA. CDR3 bases: TGCAGCGCGAGGACAATTAACTATTTAGACGGCTACACCCTC. Translation gives CSARTINYLDGYTL.

In its sample, this clonotype was seen a few times. This chain links TRBV9 with TRBJ1-1; TRBD1 matches at 7 bases. The length of the CDR3 is 16 residues. From germline, CDR1 is SGDLS and CDR2 YYNGEE. V gave up 3 bases and J gave up 2 bases; unmatched junction bases: 10. The CDR3 DNA sequence: TGTGCCAGCAGCGATGCCCCGGGACAGATAAACACTGAAGCTTTCTTT. Encoded protein: CASSDAPGQINTEAFF.

This clonotype was found a few times. The rearrangement joins TRBV11-2 to TRBJ1-1, with 9 bases matching TRBD1. Losses at the gene ends were 2 bases for V and 1 base for J; bases not matched to a gene: 2. Germline values: CDR1 SGHAT, CDR2 FQNNGV. This CDR3 has 15 amino acids. The CDR3 reads CASSLTGQGNTEAFF. CDR3 DNA sequence: TGTGCCAGCAGCTTAACGGGACAGGGGAACACTGAAGCTTTCTTT. Filled out from reference TRBV11-2 and TRBJ1-1, the complete variable domain reads EAGVAQSPRYKIIEKRQSVAFWCNPISGHATLYWYQQILGQGPKLLIQFQNNGVVDDSQLPKDRFSAERLKGVDSTLKIQPAKLEDSAVYLCASSLTGQGNTEAFFGQGTRLTVV.

V usage is TRBV3-1 and J usage is TRBJ2-3; D gene uncertain. This CDR3 region has 17 residues. The germline gives CDR1 LGHDT, CDR2 YNNKEL (reference sequence). The V end was cut by 0 bases, the J end by 5 bases, with 18 bases between. The CDR3 loop is CASSQDFRFSSGDTQYF. In DNA, the CDR3 is TGTGCCAGCAGCCAAGATTTCCGGTTCTCTTCGGGAGATACGCAGTATTTT.

This clonotype was seen many times. The V call is TRBV14, the J call TRBJ2-7, with D possibly TRBD2 on 5 matching bases. The germline V gene encodes CDR1 SGHDN and CDR2 FVKESK. The CDR3 covers 14 residues. V lost 1 base and J lost 3, with 10 bases in between. The CDR3 sequence: CASSQGGEYYEQYF. CDR3 nucleotides: TGTGCCAGCAGCCAAGGTGGGGAGTACTACGAGCAGTACTTC.

The chain links TRBV24-1 to TRBJ2-1; D not certain. Germline-derived CDR1 and CDR2 are KGHDR and SFDVKD. V shed 3 bases and J shed 2 bases, with 10 bases lying between them. The CDR3 totals 15 residues. CDR3 in amino acids: CATSDRDQTYNEQFF. Here the CDR3 DNA reads TGTGCCACCAGTGATCGTGACCAGACCTACAATGAGCAGTTCTTC.

This clonotype was counted ten times or more. The rearrangement uses TRBV20-1 and TRBJ2-7; TRBD1 aligns across 10 bases. In germline, CDR1 is DFQATT, CDR2 SNEGSKA (reference sequence). With 0 bases clipped from V and 2 bases from J, the junction kept 7 bases outside the gene matches. The CDR3 is 16 amino acids. This CDR3 is CSARDGGQGFPYEQYF. CDR3 nucleotides: TGCAGTGCTAGAGATGGGGGACAGGGGTTCCCCTACGAGCAGTACTTC.